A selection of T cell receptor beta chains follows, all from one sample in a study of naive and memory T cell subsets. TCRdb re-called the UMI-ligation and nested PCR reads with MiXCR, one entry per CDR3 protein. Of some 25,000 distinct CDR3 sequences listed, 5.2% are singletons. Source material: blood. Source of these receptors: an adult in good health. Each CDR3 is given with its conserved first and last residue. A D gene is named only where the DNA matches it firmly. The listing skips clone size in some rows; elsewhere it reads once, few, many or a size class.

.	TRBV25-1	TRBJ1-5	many	CASSGRGGQPQHF	TGTGCCAGCAGTGGCAGGGGCGGTCAGCCCCAGCATTTT
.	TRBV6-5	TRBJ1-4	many	CASSYSINEKLFF	TGTGCCAGCAGTTACTCGATAAATGAAAAACTGTTTTTT
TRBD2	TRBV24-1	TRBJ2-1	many	CATSGDYSNEQFF	TGTGCCACCAGTGGGGACTACTCCAATGAGCAGTTCTTC
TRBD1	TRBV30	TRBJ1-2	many	CAWSVTGDHYGYTF	TGTGCCTGGAGTGTGACAGGGGACCACTATGGCTACACCTTC
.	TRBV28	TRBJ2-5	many	CASSPPGRDETQYF	TGTGCCAGCAGTCCTCCGGGCCGGGACGAGACCCAGTACTTC
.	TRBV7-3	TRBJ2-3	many	CASSFGPATDTQYF	TGTGCCAGCAGCTTCGGGCCAGCCACAGATACGCAGTATTTT
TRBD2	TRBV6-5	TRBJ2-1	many	CASSSSGSSNEQFF	TGTGCCAGCAGTTCCAGCGGGAGTAGCAATGAGCAGTTCTTC
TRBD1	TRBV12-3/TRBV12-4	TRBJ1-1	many	CASRPRGRMVAFF	TGTGCCAGCAGACCGAGGGGGCGGATGGTAGCTTTCTTT
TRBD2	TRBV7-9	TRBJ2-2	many	CASSSGGSTGELFF	TGTGCCAGCTCTTCGGGAGGGAGCACCGGGGAGCTGTTTTTT
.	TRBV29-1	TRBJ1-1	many	CSVINPMNTEAFF	TGCAGCGTTATAAATCCCATGAACACTGAAGCTTTCTTT
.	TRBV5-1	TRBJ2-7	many	CASSIAGDYPYEQYF	TGCGCCAGCAGCATAGCAGGGGACTATCCCTACGAGCAGTACTTC
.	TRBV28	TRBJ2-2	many	CASSRDLETNTGELFF	TGTGCCAGCAGTCGGGACCTGGAGACGAACACCGGGGAGCTGTTTTTT
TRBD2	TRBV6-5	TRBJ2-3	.	CASSYKVAGGDTQYF	TGTGCCAGCAGTTACAAGGTAGCGGGAGGGGATACGCAGTATTTT
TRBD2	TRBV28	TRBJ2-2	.	CASSPPPSGRGELFF	TGTGCCAGCAGCCCCCCGCCTAGCGGGAGGGGGGAGCTGTTTTTT
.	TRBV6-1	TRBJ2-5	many	CASTRGLKQETQYF	TGTGCCAGCACCAGGGGACTGAAACAAGAGACCCAGTACTTC
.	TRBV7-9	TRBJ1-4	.	CASSPRVVGEKLFF	TGTGCCAGCAGCCCGAGGGTGGTCGGGGAAAAACTGTTTTTT
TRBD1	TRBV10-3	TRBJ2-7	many	CAISELYRGPYEQYF	TGTGCCATCAGTGAGCTCTACAGGGGGCCCTACGAGCAGTACTTC
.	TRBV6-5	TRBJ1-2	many	CATLNTGIYGYTF	TGTGCCACCCTGAATACAGGGATATATGGCTACACCTTC
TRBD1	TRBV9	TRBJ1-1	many	CASSVGFGQEIEAFF	TGTGCCAGCAGCGTGGGGTTCGGACAGGAGATTGAAGCTTTCTTT
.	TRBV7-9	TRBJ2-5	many	CASSPAGVGQKTQYF	TGTGCCAGCAGCCCGGCCGGGGTGGGCCAAAAGACCCAGTACTTC
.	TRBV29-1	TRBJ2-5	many	CSVDLSAEETQYF	TGCAGCGTTGACCTGTCGGCTGAAGAGACCCAGTACTTC
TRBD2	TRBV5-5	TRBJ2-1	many	CASSLGLAGARGEQFF	TGTGCCAGCAGCTTGGGACTAGCGGGAGCGCGTGGTGAGCAGTTCTTC